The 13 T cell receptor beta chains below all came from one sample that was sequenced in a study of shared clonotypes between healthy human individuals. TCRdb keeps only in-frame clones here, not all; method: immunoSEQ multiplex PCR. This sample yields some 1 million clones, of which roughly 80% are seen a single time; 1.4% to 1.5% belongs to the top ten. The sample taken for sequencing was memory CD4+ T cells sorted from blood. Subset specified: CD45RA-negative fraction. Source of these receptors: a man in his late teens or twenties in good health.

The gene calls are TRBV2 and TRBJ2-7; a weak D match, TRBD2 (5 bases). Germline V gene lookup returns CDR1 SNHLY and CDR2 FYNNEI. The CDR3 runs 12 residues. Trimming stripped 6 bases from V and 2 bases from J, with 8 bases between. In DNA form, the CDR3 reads TGTGCCAGCAGCGGGAAAGCCTACGAGCAGTACTTC. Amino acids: CASSGKAYEQYF. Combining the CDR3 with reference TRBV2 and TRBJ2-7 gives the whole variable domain EPEVTQTPSHQVTQMGQEVILRCVPISNHLYFYWYRQILGQKVEFLVSFYNNEISEKSEIFDDQFSVERPDGSNFTLKIRSTKLEDSAMYFCASSGKAYEQYFGPGTRLTVT.

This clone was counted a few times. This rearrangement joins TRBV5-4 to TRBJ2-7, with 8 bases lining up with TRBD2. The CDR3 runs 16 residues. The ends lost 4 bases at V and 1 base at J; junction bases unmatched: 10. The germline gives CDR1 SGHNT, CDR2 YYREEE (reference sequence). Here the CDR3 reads CASSLSGGRLSYEQYF. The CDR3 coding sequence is TGTGCCAGCAGCCTCTCGGGCGGGAGGCTATCCTACGAGCAGTACTTC.

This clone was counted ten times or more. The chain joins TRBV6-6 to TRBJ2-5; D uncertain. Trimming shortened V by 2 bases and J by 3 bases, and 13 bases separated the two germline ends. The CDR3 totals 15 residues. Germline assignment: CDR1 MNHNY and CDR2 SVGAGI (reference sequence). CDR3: CASSYAQSAKETQYF. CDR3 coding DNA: TGTGCCAGCAGTTACGCCCAGTCCGCCAAAGAGACCCAGTACTTC.

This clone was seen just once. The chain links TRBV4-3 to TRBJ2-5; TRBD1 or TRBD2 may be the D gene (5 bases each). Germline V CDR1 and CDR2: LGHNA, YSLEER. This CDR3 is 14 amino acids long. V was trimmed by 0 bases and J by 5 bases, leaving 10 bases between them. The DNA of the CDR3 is TGCGCCAGCAGCCAAGATTCGGGGCCTGAGACCCAGTACTTC. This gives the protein CASSQDSGPETQYF.

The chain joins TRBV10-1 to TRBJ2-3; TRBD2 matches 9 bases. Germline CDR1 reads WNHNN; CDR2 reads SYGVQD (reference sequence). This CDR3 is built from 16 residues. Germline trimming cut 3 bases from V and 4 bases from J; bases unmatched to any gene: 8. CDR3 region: CASSDLAGPGADTQYF. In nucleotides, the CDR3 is TGCGCCAGCAGTGACCTAGCGGGACCCGGAGCAGATACGCAGTATTTT.

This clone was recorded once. The DNA for the CDR3 is TGTGCCAGCAATAAGAGGAACCAGGGTAGGGCCGCAGGCGAGCAGTACTTC. Its translation is CASNKRNQGRAAGEQYF. The J gene is TRBJ2-7, the V gene TRBV2; D possibly corresponds to TRBD1 (5 bases). V shed 7 bases and J shed 6 bases, with 28 bases lying between them. The CDR3 loop spans 17 amino acids. Germline values: CDR1 SNHLY, CDR2 FYNNEI.

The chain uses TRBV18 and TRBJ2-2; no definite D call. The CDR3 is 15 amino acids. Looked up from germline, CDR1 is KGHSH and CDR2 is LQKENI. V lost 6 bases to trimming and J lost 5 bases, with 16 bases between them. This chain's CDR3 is CASSPQTLQTGELFF. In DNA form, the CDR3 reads TGTGCCAGCTCTCCTCAGACATTGCAGACCGGGGAGCTGTTTTTT.

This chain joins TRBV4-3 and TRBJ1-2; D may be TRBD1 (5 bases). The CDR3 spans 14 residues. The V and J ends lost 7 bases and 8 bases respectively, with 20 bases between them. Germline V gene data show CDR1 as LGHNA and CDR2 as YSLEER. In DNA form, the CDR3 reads TGCGCCAGCACACCCCAAGGTGGGGAGGGGGGCTACACCTTC. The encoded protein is CASTPQGGEGGYTF.

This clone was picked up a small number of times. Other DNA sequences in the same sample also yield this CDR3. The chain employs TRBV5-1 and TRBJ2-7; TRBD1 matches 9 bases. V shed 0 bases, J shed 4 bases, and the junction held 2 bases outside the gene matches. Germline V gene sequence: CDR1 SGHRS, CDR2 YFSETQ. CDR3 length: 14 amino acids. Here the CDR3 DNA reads TGCGCCAGCAGCTTGGACAGGGGGCTGTACGAGCAGTACTTC. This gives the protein CASSLDRGLYEQYF.

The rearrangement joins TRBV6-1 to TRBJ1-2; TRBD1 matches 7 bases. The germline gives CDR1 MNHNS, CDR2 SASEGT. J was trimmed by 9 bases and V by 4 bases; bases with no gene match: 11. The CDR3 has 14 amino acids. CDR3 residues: CASSGLGQSPSYTF. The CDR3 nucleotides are TGTGCCAGCAGTGGATTGGGACAGAGTCCCAGCTACACCTTC.

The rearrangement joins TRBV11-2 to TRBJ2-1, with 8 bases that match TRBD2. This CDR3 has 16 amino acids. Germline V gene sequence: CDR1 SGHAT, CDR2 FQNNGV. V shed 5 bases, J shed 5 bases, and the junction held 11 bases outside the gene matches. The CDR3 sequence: CASSPMGAGANNEQFF. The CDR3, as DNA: TGTGCCAGCAGCCCAATGGGAGCGGGGGCCAACAATGAGCAGTTCTTC.

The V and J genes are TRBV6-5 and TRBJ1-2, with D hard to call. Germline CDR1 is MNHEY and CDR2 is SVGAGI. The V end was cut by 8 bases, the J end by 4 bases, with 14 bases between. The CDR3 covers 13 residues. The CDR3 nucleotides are TGTGCCAGCGGGAAGGGTGGAAGCTATGGCTACACCTTC. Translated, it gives CASGKGGSYGYTF.

The CDR3 coding sequence is TGTGCCAGCAGCTTAAGGGGGCCATCGAACACTGAAGCTTTCTTT. Its protein is CASSLRGPSNTEAFF. The J gene is TRBJ1-1, the V gene TRBV11-2; 7 bases fit TRBD1. Germline values: CDR1 SGHAT, CDR2 FQNNGV. Trimming cost V 2 bases and J 1 base; bases outside gene matches: 4. CDR3 length: 15 amino acids.